One sample yielded the 3 T cell receptor beta chains listed below, sequenced in a study of cytomegalovirus exposure and HLA in healthy donors. 13 Jbeta primers and 60 Vbeta primers were used for the PCR. Measured with immunoSEQ multiplex PCR; TCRdb has only the in-frame clones, and not every one. This repertoire shows about 210,000 clones, 78% found once; its top ten account for 13% to 15%. Sequences were obtained from PBMCs. These receptors were collected from a woman aged 25-40 years in good health and CMV-seropositive.

V is TRBV5-1 and J is TRBJ2-7; 8 bases map to TRBD2. This CDR3 comprises 15 residues. J was trimmed by 1 base and V by 4 bases; bases with no gene match: 7. Germline V gene lookup returns CDR1 SGHRS and CDR2 YFSETQ. CDR3 sequence (DNA): TGCGCCAGCAGCCCAGCGGGGGTTGTTTCCTACGAGCAGTACTTC. The encoded protein is CASSPAGVVSYEQYF.

This clone came up once. This sequence joins TRBV15 and TRBJ2-3; D might be TRBD2 (6 bases). Trimming cost V 0 bases and J 1 base, with 17 bases left between them. The CDR3 has 18 amino acids. Per the germline V gene, CDR1 is LNHNV and CDR2 is YYDKDF (reference sequence). The CDR3 bases are TGTGCCACCAGCAGAGATCATCGGGTCGGGGAGGGCACAGATACGCAGTATTTT. This sequence encodes CATSRDHRVGEGTDTQYF.

V is TRBV29-1 and J is TRBJ2-3; TRBD1 agrees at 7 bases. V lost 4 bases, J lost 3 bases, and 7 bases stayed unmatched. Germline CDR1 SQVTM, CDR2 ANQGSEA. The CDR3 length is 14 residues. The CDR3: CSVAPTGVTDTQYF. The DNA for the CDR3 is TGCAGCGTTGCCCCCACAGGGGTAACAGATACGCAGTATTTT.